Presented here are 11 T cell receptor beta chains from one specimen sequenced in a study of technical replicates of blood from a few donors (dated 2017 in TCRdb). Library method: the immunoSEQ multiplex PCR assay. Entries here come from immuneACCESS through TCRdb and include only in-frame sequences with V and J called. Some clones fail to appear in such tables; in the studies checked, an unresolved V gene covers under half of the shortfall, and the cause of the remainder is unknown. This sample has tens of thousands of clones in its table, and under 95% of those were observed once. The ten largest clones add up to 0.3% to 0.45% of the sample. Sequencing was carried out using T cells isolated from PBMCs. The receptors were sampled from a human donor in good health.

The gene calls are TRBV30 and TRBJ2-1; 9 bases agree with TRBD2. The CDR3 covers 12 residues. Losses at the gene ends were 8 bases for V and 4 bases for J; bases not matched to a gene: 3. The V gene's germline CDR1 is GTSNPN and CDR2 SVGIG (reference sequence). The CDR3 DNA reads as TGTGCCGGGGGACTAGCATACAATGAGCAGTTCTTC. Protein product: CAGGLAYNEQFF.

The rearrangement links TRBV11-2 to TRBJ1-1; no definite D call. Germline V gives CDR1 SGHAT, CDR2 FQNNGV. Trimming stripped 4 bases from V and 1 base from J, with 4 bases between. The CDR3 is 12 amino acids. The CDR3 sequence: CASSSRNTEAFF. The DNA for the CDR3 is TGTGCCAGCAGCTCTCGGAACACTGAAGCTTTCTTT.

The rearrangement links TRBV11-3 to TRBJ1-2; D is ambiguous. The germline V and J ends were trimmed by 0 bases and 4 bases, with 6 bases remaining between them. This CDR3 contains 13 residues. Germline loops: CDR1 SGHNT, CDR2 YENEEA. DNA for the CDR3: TGTGCCAGCAGCTTAGATCAATCCTATGGCTACACCTTC. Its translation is CASSLDQSYGYTF.

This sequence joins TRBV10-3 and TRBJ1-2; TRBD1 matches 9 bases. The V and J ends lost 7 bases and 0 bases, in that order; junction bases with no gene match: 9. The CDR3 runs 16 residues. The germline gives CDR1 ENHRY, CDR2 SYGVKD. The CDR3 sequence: CAITRQGETTNYGYTF. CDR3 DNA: TGTGCCATCACGCGACAGGGGGAAACTACTAACTATGGCTACACCTTC.

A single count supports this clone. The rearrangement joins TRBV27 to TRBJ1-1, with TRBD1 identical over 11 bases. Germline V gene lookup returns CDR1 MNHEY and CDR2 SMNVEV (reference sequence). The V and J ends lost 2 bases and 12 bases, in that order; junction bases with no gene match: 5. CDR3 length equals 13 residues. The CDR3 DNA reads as TGTGCCAGCAGTTTACGGGACAGGGGGAGACCTTTCTTT. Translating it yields CASSLRDRGRPFF.

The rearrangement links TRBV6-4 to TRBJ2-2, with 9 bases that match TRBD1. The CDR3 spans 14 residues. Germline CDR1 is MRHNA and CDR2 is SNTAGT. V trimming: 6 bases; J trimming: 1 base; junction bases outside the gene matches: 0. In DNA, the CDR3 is TGTGCCAGCAGGGGACAGGGGAACACCGGGGAGCTGTTTTTT. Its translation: CASRGQGNTGELFF.

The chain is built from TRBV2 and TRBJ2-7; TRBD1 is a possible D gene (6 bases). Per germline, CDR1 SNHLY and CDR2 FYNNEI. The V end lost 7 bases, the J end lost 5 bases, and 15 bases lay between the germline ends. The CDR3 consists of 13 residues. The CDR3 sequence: CASKVSGANEQYF. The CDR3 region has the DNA TGTGCCAGCAAAGTTTCAGGGGCCAACGAGCAGTACTTC.

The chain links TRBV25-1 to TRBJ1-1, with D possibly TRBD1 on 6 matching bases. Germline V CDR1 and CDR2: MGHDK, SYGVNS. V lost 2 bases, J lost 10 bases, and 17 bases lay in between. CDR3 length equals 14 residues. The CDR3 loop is CASSEETGEFGAFF. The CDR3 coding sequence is TGTGCCAGCAGTGAAGAGACAGGAGAGTTCGGAGCTTTCTTT.

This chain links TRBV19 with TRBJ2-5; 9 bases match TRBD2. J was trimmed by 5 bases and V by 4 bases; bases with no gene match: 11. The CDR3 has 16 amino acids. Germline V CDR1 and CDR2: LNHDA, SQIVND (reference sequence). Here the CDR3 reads CASSTTSGRKGETQYF. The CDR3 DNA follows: TGTGCCAGTAGTACTACGAGCGGGAGGAAAGGGGAGACCCAGTACTTC.

The CDR3 DNA follows: TGTGCCAGTCGGGGGAGCAATCAGCCCCAGCATTTT. This encodes CASRGSNQPQHF. The chain carries TRBV6-1 and TRBJ1-5; D possibly corresponds to TRBD1 (5 bases). Trimming left V 9 bases short and J 1 base short, with 7 bases between. From germline, CDR1 is MNHNS and CDR2 SASEGT. The CDR3 length is 12 residues.

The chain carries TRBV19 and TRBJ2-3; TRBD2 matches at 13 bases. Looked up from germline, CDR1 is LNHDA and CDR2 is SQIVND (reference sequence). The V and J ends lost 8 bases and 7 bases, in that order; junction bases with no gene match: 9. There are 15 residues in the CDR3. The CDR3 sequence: CASGRGLAGLHTQYF. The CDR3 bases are TGTGCCAGTGGACGGGGACTAGCGGGATTACATACGCAGTATTTT.